The present entry profiles one TCR beta chain with its context. What it binds is not known. This sample is part of a study of human CD8 memory T cell subsets. Study-level findings and limits: Diversity, measured as normalized Shannon-Wiener diversity, was similarly high in stem-like memory and precursor exhausted T cells. Effector memory cells did not share this.

The authors defined TPEX cells as CCR7+ PD-1+ TIGIT+ early memory CD8+ T cells carrying exhausted-like traits. PBMC in the sample derive from buffy coats of healthy donors. Total CD8+ T cells were enriched by a separation that was negative and magnetic. The RNA's source was duplicate vials of approximately 150,000 sorted CD8+ T cells per subset. Sequencing libraries of TCR beta were made by UMI-labeled 5' RACE. After re-calling the 5' RACE reads, TCRdb lists one entry per CDR3 protein, DNA absent. Its table lists under 7,000 distinct CDR3 sequences. The CDR3 length is 15 residues. From germline, CDR1 is SGHDN and CDR2 FVKESK.

This chain connects TRBV14 to TRBJ2-7; TCRdb names TRBD2, which stays unverified in the absence of DNA. The sample consisted of CD8+ T cells from PBMCs. The source of this sequence is a human donor in good health. The CDR3 loop is CASSPFEAVPYEQYF.